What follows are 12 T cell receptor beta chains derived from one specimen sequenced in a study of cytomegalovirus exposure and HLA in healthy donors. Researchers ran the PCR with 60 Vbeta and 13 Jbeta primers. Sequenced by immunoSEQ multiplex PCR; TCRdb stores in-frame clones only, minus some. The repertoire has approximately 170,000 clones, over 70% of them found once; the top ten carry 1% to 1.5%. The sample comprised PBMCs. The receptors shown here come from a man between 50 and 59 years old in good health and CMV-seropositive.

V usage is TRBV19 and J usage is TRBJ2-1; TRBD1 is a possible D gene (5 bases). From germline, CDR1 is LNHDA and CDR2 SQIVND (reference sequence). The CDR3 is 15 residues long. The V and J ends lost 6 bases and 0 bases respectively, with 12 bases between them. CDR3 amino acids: CASSLRGSSYNEQFF. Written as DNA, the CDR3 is TGTGCCAGTAGCCTTAGGGGTAGCTCCTACAATGAGCAGTTCTTC.

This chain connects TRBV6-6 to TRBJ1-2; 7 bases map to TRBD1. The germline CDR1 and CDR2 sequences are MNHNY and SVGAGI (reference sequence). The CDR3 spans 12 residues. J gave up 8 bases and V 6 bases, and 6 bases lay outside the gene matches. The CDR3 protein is CASRGPGGGYTF. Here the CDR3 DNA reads TGTGCCAGCAGAGGCCCAGGGGGGGGCTACACCTTC.

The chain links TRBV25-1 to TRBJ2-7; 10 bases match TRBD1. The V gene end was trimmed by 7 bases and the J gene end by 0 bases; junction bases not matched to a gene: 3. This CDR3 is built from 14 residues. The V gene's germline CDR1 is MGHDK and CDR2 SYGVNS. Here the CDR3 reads CASKGDRGSYEQYF. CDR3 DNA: TGTGCCAGCAAAGGGGACAGGGGCTCCTACGAGCAGTACTTC.

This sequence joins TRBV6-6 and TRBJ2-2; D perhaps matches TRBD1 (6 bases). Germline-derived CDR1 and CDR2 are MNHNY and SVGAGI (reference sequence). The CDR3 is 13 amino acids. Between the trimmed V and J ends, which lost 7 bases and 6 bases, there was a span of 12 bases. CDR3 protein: CASKGTGSGELFF. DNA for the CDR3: TGTGCCAGCAAGGGTACAGGGTCCGGGGAGCTGTTTTTT.

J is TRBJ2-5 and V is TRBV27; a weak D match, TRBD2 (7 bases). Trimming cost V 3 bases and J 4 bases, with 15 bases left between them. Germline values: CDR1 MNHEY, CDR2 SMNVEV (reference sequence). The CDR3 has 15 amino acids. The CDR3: CASSFVGGPSETQYF. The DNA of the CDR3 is TGTGCCAGCAGTTTTGTGGGGGGGCCATCAGAGACCCAGTACTTC.

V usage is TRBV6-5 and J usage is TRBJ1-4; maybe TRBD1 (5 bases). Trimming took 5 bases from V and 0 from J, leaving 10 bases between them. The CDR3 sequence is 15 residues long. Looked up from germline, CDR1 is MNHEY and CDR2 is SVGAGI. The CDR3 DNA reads TGTGCCAGCAGTGCCCAGGGTACAACTAATGAAAAACTGTTTTTT. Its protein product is CASSAQGTTNEKLFF.

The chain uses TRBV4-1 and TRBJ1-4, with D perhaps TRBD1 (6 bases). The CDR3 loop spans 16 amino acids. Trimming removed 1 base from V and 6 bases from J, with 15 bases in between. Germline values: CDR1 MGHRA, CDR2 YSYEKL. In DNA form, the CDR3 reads TGCGCCAGCAGCCAAGTCCAGGGGTCCCCGTATGAAAAACTGTTTTTT. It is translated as CASSQVQGSPYEKLFF.

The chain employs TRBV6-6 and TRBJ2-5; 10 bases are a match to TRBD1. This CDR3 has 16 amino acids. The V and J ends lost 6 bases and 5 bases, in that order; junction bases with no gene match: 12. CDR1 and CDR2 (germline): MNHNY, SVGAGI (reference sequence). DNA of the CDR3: TGTGCCAGCAGGCTCCGGGGGACAGGGGCCCCCGAGACCCAGTACTTC. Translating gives CASRLRGTGAPETQYF.

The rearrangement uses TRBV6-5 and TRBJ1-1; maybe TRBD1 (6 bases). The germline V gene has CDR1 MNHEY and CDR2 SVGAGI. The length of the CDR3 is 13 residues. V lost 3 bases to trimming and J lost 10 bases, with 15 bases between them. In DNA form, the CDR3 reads TGTGCCAGCAGTTATTCTACAGGGCCCGCAGCTTTCTTT. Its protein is CASSYSTGPAAFF.

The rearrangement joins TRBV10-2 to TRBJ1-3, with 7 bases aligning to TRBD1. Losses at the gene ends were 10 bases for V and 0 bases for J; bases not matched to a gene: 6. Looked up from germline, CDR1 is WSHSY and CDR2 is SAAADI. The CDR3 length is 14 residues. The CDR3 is CATTGQNSGNTIYF. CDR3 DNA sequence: TGCGCCACTACGGGACAGAACTCTGGAAACACCATATATTTT.

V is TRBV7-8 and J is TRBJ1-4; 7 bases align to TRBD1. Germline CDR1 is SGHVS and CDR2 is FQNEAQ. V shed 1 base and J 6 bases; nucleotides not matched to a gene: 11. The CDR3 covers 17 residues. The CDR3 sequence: CASSLGRQGVKDEKLFF. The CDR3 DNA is TGTGCCAGCAGCTTAGGGCGACAGGGAGTAAAAGATGAAAAACTGTTTTTT.

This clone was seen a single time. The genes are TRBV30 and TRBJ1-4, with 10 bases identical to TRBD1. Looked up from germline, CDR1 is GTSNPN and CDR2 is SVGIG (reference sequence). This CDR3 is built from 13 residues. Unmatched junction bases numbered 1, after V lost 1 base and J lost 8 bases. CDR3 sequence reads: CAWSGTGGEKLFF. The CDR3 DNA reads TGTGCCTGGAGTGGGACAGGGGGAGAAAAACTGTTTTTT.